What follows are 13 T cell receptor beta chains derived from one specimen sequenced in a study of immune cell composition in non-small cell lung cancer. The normal lung sample lay at least 3 cm, and maximally far, from the tumour. Produced via immunoSEQ multiplex PCR; TCRdb's table is partial and in-frame only. The data show around 7,300 clones, with about 83% seen just once and 9% to 15% held by the top ten. Material for sequencing was non-adjacent lung tissue. These receptors were taken from a human donor with non-small cell lung cancer.

V and J are TRBV6-1 and TRBJ2-3; D might be TRBD1 (6 bases). The ends were cut back, 3 bases at V and 0 bases at J, with 7 bases in the middle. Germline V lookup: CDR1 MNHNS, CDR2 SASEGT. The CDR3 is 14 amino acids. The CDR3 sequence is CASSDTGSTDTQYF. In DNA form, the CDR3 reads TGTGCCAGCAGTGATACAGGGAGCACAGATACGCAGTATTTT.

This clone is labeled large (0.1 to 1%). V is TRBV5-1 and J is TRBJ1-6, with D tentatively TRBD1 (5 bases). Germline V gene lookup returns CDR1 SGHRS and CDR2 YFSETQ. This CDR3 region has 18 residues. V was trimmed by 9 bases and J by 14 bases, leaving 36 bases between them. The CDR3 spells CAILDLRGQPTLIQTLHF. CDR3 nucleotide sequence: TGCGCCATCTTGGATTTAAGGGGCCAACCAACCCTAATTCAAACCCTCCACTTT.

V is TRBV4-1 and J is TRBJ2-7; D is possibly TRBD1 (6 bases). Trimming took 4 bases from V and 3 from J, leaving 13 bases between them. From germline, CDR1 is MGHRA and CDR2 YSYEKL. This CDR3 is built from 14 residues. The CDR3 region has the DNA TGCGCCAGCAGCCCATGGACAGCAGACTACGAGCAGTACTTC. Translated: CASSPWTADYEQYF.

The CDR3 here is CASSLSGQSNYGYTF. As DNA, the CDR3 is TGTGCCAGCAGCCTCTCTGGACAGTCTAACTATGGCTACACCTTC. This chain connects TRBV2 to TRBJ1-2, with TRBD1 as a possible D gene (6 bases). Germline CDR1 is SNHLY and CDR2 is FYNNEI. The CDR3 is made up of 15 amino acids. V dropped 6 bases and J dropped 0 bases, with 14 bases sitting between them.

This clone was recorded only once. The CDR3 region is CASSPGQGSYNEQFF. CDR3 nucleotides: TGTGCCAGCAGCCCTGGACAGGGGTCCTACAATGAGCAGTTCTTC. The rearrangement joins TRBV6-6 to TRBJ2-1; 9 bases align to TRBD1. Per germline, CDR1 MNHNY and CDR2 SVGAGI (reference sequence). Trimming removed 6 bases from V and 1 base from J; junction bases left unmatched: 4. CDR3 size: 15 residues.

V is TRBV13 and J is TRBJ2-7; maybe TRBD2 (5 bases). From germline, CDR1 is PRHDT and CDR2 FYEKMQ (reference sequence). The length of the CDR3 is 18 residues. With 5 bases removed from V and 0 bases from J, the gap between germline ends came to 23 bases. The CDR3 DNA sequence: TGTGCCAGCAGCCAGAGAGACCTCGGACTGCGGAGCTCCTACGAGCAGTACTTC. Translated, it gives CASSQRDLGLRSSYEQYF.

A single count supports this clone. The CDR3, as DNA: TGTGCCAGCAGCCAGCAGGGGGGTGGACAAGAGACCCAGTACTTC. As protein: CASSQQGGGQETQYF. The chain is built from TRBV7-3 and TRBJ2-5, with a weak D call TRBD1 (7 bases). Germline CDR1 SGHTA, CDR2 FQGTGA. The CDR3 loop spans 15 amino acids. V gave up 5 bases and J gave up 2 bases, with 15 bases separating them.

J is TRBJ1-2 and V is TRBV2; D is uncertain. Germline loops: CDR1 SNHLY, CDR2 FYNNEI. CDR3 length: 13 amino acids. V gave up 1 base and J gave up 1 base, with 4 bases separating them. Here the CDR3 reads CASSEGLNYGYTF. The CDR3 DNA sequence: TGTGCCAGCAGTGAAGGGCTTAACTATGGCTACACCTTC.

The rearrangement uses TRBV10-3 and TRBJ1-1; 7 nucleotides align to TRBD1. J was trimmed by 11 bases and V by 4 bases; bases with no gene match: 7. CDR1 is ENHRY and CDR2 is SYGVKD in the germline V gene. The CDR3 has 12 amino acids. CDR3 bases: TGTGCCATCAGTGCGGACAGGAGGAGCGCTTTCTTT. Its protein product is CAISADRRSAFF.

This clone was seen only a few times. The chain recombines TRBV5-4 with TRBJ2-3; 11 nucleotides agree with TRBD2. Germline V lookup: CDR1 SGHNT, CDR2 YYREEE (reference sequence). Trimming cost V 4 bases and J 1 base; bases outside gene matches: 2. The CDR3 length is 15 residues. The CDR3 here is CASSPGLAGTDTQYF. The CDR3 DNA reads TGTGCCAGCAGCCCGGGACTAGCGGGCACAGATACGCAGTATTTT.

This chain connects TRBV19 to TRBJ2-5, with 10 nucleotides matching TRBD2. The J segment lost 5 bases and the V segment lost 2 bases, leaving 2 bases of the junction unmatched. This CDR3 comprises 14 residues. Germline-derived CDR1 and CDR2 are LNHDA and SQIVND (reference sequence). The CDR3 nucleotides read TGTGCCAGTAGTATAACGGGACTAGCGGAGACCCAGTACTTC. Encoded protein: CASSITGLAETQYF.

The J gene is TRBJ1-2, the V gene TRBV29-1, with D perhaps TRBD1 (6 bases). CDR3 length: 16 amino acids. CDR1 and CDR2 (germline): SQVTM, ANQGSEA. With 0 bases removed from V and 0 bases from J, the gap between germline ends came to 14 bases. Written as DNA, the CDR3 is TGCAGCGTTGAAGATTCTACAGGGAGGTCTAACTATGGCTACACCTTC. Protein: CSVEDSTGRSNYGYTF.

This clone is large (0.1 to 1%) in the sample. The chain recombines TRBV4-1 with TRBJ1-2; 12 bases are shared with TRBD1. CDR3 length: 16 residues. The ends lost 4 bases at V and 4 bases at J; junction bases unmatched: 7. Germline CDR1 MGHRA, CDR2 YSYEKL. CDR3 sequence: CASSPGTGGLPYGYTF. The CDR3 nucleotides are TGCGCCAGCAGCCCGGGGACAGGGGGCCTCCCCTATGGCTACACCTTC.